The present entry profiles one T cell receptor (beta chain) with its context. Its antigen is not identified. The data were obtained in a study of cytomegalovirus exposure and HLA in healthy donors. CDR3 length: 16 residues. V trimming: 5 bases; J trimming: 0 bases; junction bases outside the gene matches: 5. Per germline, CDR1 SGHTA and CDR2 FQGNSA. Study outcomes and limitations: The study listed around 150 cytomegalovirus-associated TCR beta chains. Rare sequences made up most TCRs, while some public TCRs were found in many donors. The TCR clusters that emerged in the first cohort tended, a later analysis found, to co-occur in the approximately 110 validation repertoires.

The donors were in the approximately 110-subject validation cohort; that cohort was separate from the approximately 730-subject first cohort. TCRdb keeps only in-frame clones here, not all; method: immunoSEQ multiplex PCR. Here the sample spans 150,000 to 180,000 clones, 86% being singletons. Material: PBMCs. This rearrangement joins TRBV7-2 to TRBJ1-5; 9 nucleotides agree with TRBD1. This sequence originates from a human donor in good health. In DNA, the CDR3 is TGTGCCAGCAGCCCTGGGACAGGGCATAGCAATCAGCCCCAGCATTTT. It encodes CASSPGTGHSNQPQHF. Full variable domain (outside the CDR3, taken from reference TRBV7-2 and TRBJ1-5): GAGVSQSPSNKVTEKGKDVELRCDPISGHTALYWYRQSLGQGLEFLIYFQGNSAPDKSGLPSDRFSAERTGGSVSTLTIQRTQQEDSAVYLCASSPGTGHSNQPQHFGDGTRLSIL.